These 27 T cell receptor beta chains share one sample of origin, sequenced in a study of CD8 T cells in Susac syndrome. RNA amounts of 0.5 to 1 ug underwent reverse transcription with random hexamers. MiXCR, run by TCRdb on the immunoSEQ multiplex PCR reads, gives a single entry per CDR3 protein. The profile shows roughly 120,000 distinct CDR3 sequences, approximately 93% of them singletons. Sequenced: CD4+ T cells from PBMCs. These receptors all come from a human donor with multiple sclerosis.

The gene calls are TRBV6-4 and TRBJ2-3, with 13 bases matching TRBD2. Germline loops: CDR1 MRHNA, CDR2 SNTAGT. The CDR3 length is 17 residues. The junction had 6 bases not matched to a gene; V was cut back by 6 bases and J by 0 bases. The CDR3 DNA sequence: TGTGCCAGCAGCCGGACTAGCGGGGGCTCAAGCACAGATACGCAGTATTTT. As protein: CASSRTSGGSSTDTQYF.

The chain recombines TRBV30 with TRBJ2-7; tentative D call: TRBD1 (6 bases). V was clipped by 5 bases and J by 4 bases, with 9 bases between them. CDR1 and CDR2 (germline): GTSNPN, SVGIG (reference sequence). This CDR3 spans 11 amino acids. CDR3 in DNA: TGTGCCTGGGTTACAGGGTACGAGCAGTACTTC. Its translation: CAWVTGYEQYF.

V gene TRBV5-4 combines with J gene TRBJ2-7; a possible D gene is TRBD1 (6 bases). In germline, CDR1 is SGHNT, CDR2 YYREEE (reference sequence). This CDR3 spans 15 amino acids. V lost 4 bases and J lost 6, with 20 bases in between. CDR3: CASSRSDRSVSEQYF. In DNA, the CDR3 is TGTGCCAGCAGCCGTTCCGACAGGTCCGTCTCCGAGCAGTACTTC.

The chain joins TRBV5-6 to TRBJ1-6; D gene ambiguous. V lost 2 bases, J lost 7 bases, and 10 bases lay in between. CDR1 and CDR2 (germline): SGHDT, YYEEEE. This CDR3 is built from 14 residues. The CDR3 DNA reads TGTGCCAGCAGCTTAGGTTATCTGAATTCACCCCTCCACTTT. Residues: CASSLGYLNSPLHF.

The genes are TRBV12-3 or TRBV12-4 and TRBJ2-5; 8 bases match TRBD1. The CDR3 totals 15 residues. The ends lost 2 bases at V and 6 bases at J; junction bases unmatched: 8. The CDR3 nucleotides read TGTGCCAGCAGTTTAACTGGACAGGGTATGAAGACCCAGTACTTC. Translation gives CASSLTGQGMKTQYF.

The J gene is TRBJ2-5, the V gene TRBV9; 12 bases map to TRBD2. V shed 3 bases and J 5 bases; nucleotides not matched to a gene: 5. The CDR3 runs 15 residues. Germline-derived CDR1 and CDR2 are SGDLS and YYNGEE. The CDR3 sequence is CASSASGGGMETQYF. The CDR3 DNA follows: TGTGCCAGCAGCGCTAGCGGGGGGGGGATGGAGACCCAGTACTTC.

CDR3 residues: CSVELVGSYTF. Here the CDR3 DNA reads TGCAGCGTTGAACTTGTGGGTAGCTACACCTTC. The chain joins TRBV29-1 to TRBJ1-2; D uncertain. The V and J ends lost 2 bases and 9 bases respectively, with 10 bases between them. The germline CDR1 and CDR2 sequences are SQVTM and ANQGSEA. The CDR3 runs to 11 residues.

This chain connects TRBV30 to TRBJ2-7; 7 bases line up with TRBD2. Germline V gene data show CDR1 as GTSNPN and CDR2 as SVGIG (reference sequence). The CDR3 length is 14 residues. V was clipped by 2 bases and J by 1 base; unmatched bases: 5. DNA for the CDR3: TGTGCCTGGAGTTTTGAGCGGGGTTCCTACGAGCAGTACTTC. Amino acid sequence: CAWSFERGSYEQYF. The full variable domain, completed using reference TRBV30 and TRBJ2-7, is SQTIHQWPATLVQPVGSPLSLECTVEGTSNPNLYWYRQAAGRGLQLLFYSVGIGQISSEVPQNLSASRPQDRQFILSSKKLLLSDSGFYLCAWSFERGSYEQYFGPGTRLTVT.

This chain uses TRBV5-4 with TRBJ2-3; D may be TRBD2 (6 bases). V lost 4 bases to trimming and J lost 4 bases, with 10 bases between them. CDR1 and CDR2 (germline): SGHNT, YYREEE (reference sequence). This CDR3 is 13 amino acids long. In nucleotides, the CDR3 is TGTGCCAGCAGCGGGAGGTCGGCAGATACGCAGTATTTT. This encodes CASSGRSADTQYF.

DNA for the CDR3: TGTGCCAGCAGCGCGACTGGGAATACGCAGTATTTT. Amino acids: CASSATGNTQYF. This chain uses TRBV25-1 with TRBJ2-3; D ambiguous. CDR3 length equals 12 residues. Trimming shortened V by 6 bases and J by 7 bases, and 11 bases separated the two germline ends. Looked up from germline, CDR1 is MGHDK and CDR2 is SYGVNS. Variable domain in full (rest from reference TRBV25-1 and TRBJ2-3): EADIYQTPRYLVIGTGKKITLECSQTMGHDKMYWYQQDPGMELHLIHYSYGVNSTEKGDLSSESTVSRIRTEHFPLTLESARPSHTSQYLCASSATGNTQYFGPGTRLTVL.

The gene calls are TRBV3-1 and TRBJ2-6, with D possibly being TRBD1 (5 bases). The V gene lost 4 bases and the J gene lost 2 bases, with 9 bases spanning the gap. In germline, CDR1 is LGHDT, CDR2 YNNKEL (reference sequence). The CDR3 loop spans 15 amino acids. The DNA of the CDR3 is TGTGCCAGCAGCCCCAGGGTTGCTGGGGCCAACGTCCTGACTTTC. Protein sequence: CASSPRVAGANVLTF.

This chain joins TRBV6-1 and TRBJ2-4; the match to TRBD1 covers 8 bases. This CDR3 has 15 residues. The V segment lost 7 bases and the J segment 8 bases; nucleotides outside the gene matches: 13. Germline values: CDR1 MNHNS, CDR2 SASEGT. This chain's CDR3 is CASTVVRTGMDIQYF. The CDR3 bases are TGTGCCAGCACCGTAGTGAGGACAGGGATGGACATTCAGTACTTC.

The CDR3 sequence is CASSQDQGLRGIQYF. In DNA, the CDR3 is TGCGCCAGCAGCCAAGACCAAGGTCTTCGGGGCATTCAGTACTTC. The chain joins TRBV4-1 to TRBJ2-4; weak D call: TRBD2 (5 bases). The germline V and J ends were trimmed by 0 bases and 9 bases, with 15 bases remaining between them. Per germline, CDR1 MGHRA and CDR2 YSYEKL. The CDR3 covers 15 residues.

This clonotype appeared once. The chain is built from TRBV19 and TRBJ2-4; D not resolved. V lost 2 bases to trimming and J lost 0 bases, with 17 bases between them. CDR1 and CDR2 from the germline V gene are LNHDA and SQIVND (reference sequence). CDR3 length equals 18 residues. The CDR3 DNA is TGTGCCAGTAGTATACGTGAAAACCTACAACTAGCCAAAAACATTCAGTACTTC. This sequence encodes CASSIRENLQLAKNIQYF.

The rearrangement uses TRBV12-3 or TRBV12-4 and TRBJ2-7, with 10 bases fitting TRBD1. This CDR3 region has 17 residues. V lost 8 bases and J lost 5; bases outside the gene matches: 18. CDR3 protein: CASGGQGIIAGWDEQYF. CDR3 sequence (DNA): TGTGCCAGCGGGGGACAGGGGATTATCGCTGGGTGGGACGAGCAGTACTTC.

This rearrangement joins TRBV5-1 to TRBJ1-2; D might be TRBD1 (5 bases). The CDR3 consists of 14 residues. Germline V gene lookup returns CDR1 SGHRS and CDR2 YFSETQ. The V end was cut by 5 bases, the J end by 0 bases, with 11 bases between. The CDR3 here is CASRQQEANYGYTF. CDR3 DNA: TGCGCCAGCAGACAACAGGAAGCTAACTATGGCTACACCTTC.

The rearrangement links TRBV12-5 to TRBJ1-1; TRBD1 might be the D (5 bases). V shed 5 bases and J shed 1 base, with 11 bases lying between them. Germline CDR1 LGHNT, CDR2 FRNRAP. The CDR3 loop spans 14 amino acids. This chain's CDR3 is CASGGLGPNTEAFF. DNA for the CDR3: TGTGCTAGTGGTGGCTTGGGGCCGAACACTGAAGCTTTCTTT.

V is TRBV6-2 or TRBV6-3 and J is TRBJ2-7; TRBD1 matches at 7 bases. The trim removed 6 bases at V and 5 bases at J, leaving 10 bases unmatched. CDR1 is MNHEY, CDR2 SVGEGT, per germline. The CDR3 extends over 14 amino acids. CDR3 DNA: TGTGCCAGCAGACCGACAGGGCTTCCGCACGAGCAGTACTTC. As protein: CASRPTGLPHEQYF.

This clonotype showed up just once. The genes are TRBV10-2 and TRBJ1-1; a possible D gene is TRBD1 (5 bases). With 7 bases removed from V and 1 base from J, the gap between germline ends came to 10 bases. This CDR3 region has 13 residues. CDR1 and CDR2 (germline): WSHSY, SAAADI. CDR3 nucleotide sequence: TGCGCCAGCACTTTTGGACAGAACACTGAAGCTTTCTTT. Residues: CASTFGQNTEAFF.

V usage is TRBV4-2 and J usage is TRBJ2-5; 9 bases match TRBD2. The CDR3 is 16 residues long. V was pared by 0 bases and J by 4 bases, with 6 bases of the junction left unmatched. Germline V CDR1 and CDR2: LGHNA, YNFKEQ. The CDR3 protein is CASSQDRGGATETQYF. The CDR3, as DNA: TGTGCCAGCAGCCAAGATCGCGGGGGGGCCACAGAGACCCAGTACTTC.

The V gene is TRBV7-8, the J gene TRBJ2-2, with D tentatively TRBD1 (6 bases). The V end lost 3 bases, the J end lost 3 bases, and 14 bases lay between the germline ends. The V gene's germline CDR1 is SGHVS and CDR2 FQNEAQ. There are 16 residues in the CDR3. The CDR3 DNA reads as TGTGCCAGCAGCTTCTCTTGGGACATTCACACCGGGGAGCTGTTTTTT. Translation gives CASSFSWDIHTGELFF. Complete variable domain (other parts from reference TRBV7-8 and TRBJ2-2): GAGVSQSPRYKVAKRGQDVALRCDPISGHVSLFWYQQALGQGPEFLTYFQNEAQLDKSGLPSDRFFAERPEGSVSTLKIQRTQQEDSAVYLCASSFSWDIHTGELFFGEGSRLTVL.

The chain employs TRBV29-1 and TRBJ1-2; TRBD1 is a possible D gene (5 bases). The CDR3 runs 13 residues. With 6 bases removed from V and 4 bases from J, the gap between germline ends came to 15 bases. Germline V gene lookup returns CDR1 SQVTM and CDR2 ANQGSEA. CDR3 protein: CSVRGVVSYGYTF. For the CDR3, the DNA is TGCAGCGTAAGAGGGGTGGTTTCCTATGGCTACACCTTC.

The chain has TRBV23-1 and TRBJ1-1, with a weak D call TRBD1 (6 bases). TRBV23-1 is classed as an ORF, of uncertain function. The CDR3 totals 17 residues. The V end lost 5 bases, the J end lost 2 bases, and 21 bases lay between the germline ends. CDR3 coding DNA: TGCGCCAGCAGTTTCCCCCCGAAGACAGGCGATAACACTGAAGCTTTCTTT. Amino acid sequence: CASSFPPKTGDNTEAFF.

This clonotype was observed once. This chain joins TRBV29-1 and TRBJ2-7; D is possibly TRBD1 or TRBD2 (5 bases each). Germline V lookup: CDR1 SQVTM, CDR2 ANQGSEA. V dropped 7 bases and J dropped 5 bases, with 18 bases sitting between them. The CDR3 runs 13 residues. The CDR3 spells CSGTRGVGNEQYF. CDR3 DNA: TGCAGCGGTACTAGGGGAGTAGGGAACGAGCAGTACTTC.

The chain links TRBV15 to TRBJ1-2; tentatively, D is TRBD1 (5 bases). From germline, CDR1 is LNHNV and CDR2 YYDKDF (reference sequence). The CDR3 is 11 residues long. V was shortened by 5 bases and J by 12 bases, with 13 bases between the two germline ends. The CDR3 region is CATSGSGENTF. Here the CDR3 DNA reads TGTGCCACCAGCGGGTCGGGGGAGAACACCTTC.

The chain combines TRBV7-9 with TRBJ1-4; maybe TRBD1 (6 bases). Germline V gene data show CDR1 as SEHNR and CDR2 as FQNEAQ (reference sequence). V dropped 6 bases and J dropped 6 bases, with 14 bases sitting between them. This CDR3 spans 14 amino acids. CDR3 coding DNA: TGTGCCAGCAGTACCCGGGGGGCGGATGAAAAACTGTTTTTT. Translation: CASSTRGADEKLFF.

The chain carries TRBV29-1 and TRBJ1-2; D gene uncertain. Germline lookup yields CDR1 SQVTM and CDR2 ANQGSEA. Trimming took off 3 bases at V and 14 bases at J, with 16 bases between the two ends. The CDR3 has 11 amino acids. The CDR3 DNA reads TGCAGCGTTGAGTCCGGCAGCCTAGCTACCTTC. This sequence encodes CSVESGSLATF.